Listed here is a single T cell receptor beta chain. The antigen is undetermined. The sample comes from a study of CD8 T cells in ankylosing spondylitis. Study results and caveats: A CD8+ phenotype characterized the disease-linked clones, which were relatively rare in peripheral blood. Ankylosing spondylitis blood appeared to be characterized by a TCR beta motif of eight highly homologous variants. Significant enrichment of disease-linked clones was reported in matched ankylosing spondylitis synovial fluid.

MiXCR, run by TCRdb on the 5' RACE reads, gives a single entry per CDR3 protein. The sample has 150,000 to 200,000 distinct CDR3 sequences; about 9.9% are singletons. The sequence came from a male donor with ankylosing spondylitis or in good health (not recorded which). The source material was blood, either unsorted or a sorted T cell fraction (not recorded which).

CDR3 protein: CASSPGPGAQETQYF. Written as DNA, the CDR3 is TGTGCCAGCAGTCCCGGCCCAGGGGCGCAAGAGACCCAGTACTTC. This chain connects TRBV6-1 to TRBJ2-5, with D possibly TRBD1 on 6 matching bases. Trimming removed 5 bases from V and 2 bases from J, with 15 bases in between. CDR3 length: 15 amino acids. Germline V CDR1 and CDR2: MNHNS, SASEGT.